A selection of T cell receptor beta chains follows, all from one sample in a study of post-analysis software for immune sequencing data. MiXCR, applied by TCRdb to the PCR reads, yields one record per CDR3 protein. The sample carries 650,000 to 900,000 distinct CDR3 sequences, 35% to 55% recorded once. Sequencing input: blood. The receptors were sampled from a girl between 10 and 17 years old with multiple sclerosis. Both conserved end residues are part of each CDR3. Each record gives: V gene, J gene, CDR3 protein.

TRBV29-1	TRBJ2-5	CSVVGDRGQKQYF
TRBV6-5	TRBJ1-2	CASSFSSSGGDYGYTF
TRBV29-1	TRBJ2-5	CSVVMETQYF
TRBV7-8	TRBJ2-7	CASSDGLAGEQYF
TRBV12-3/TRBV12-4	TRBJ1-2	CASSFGQSNYGYTF
TRBV3-1	TRBJ2-1	CASSQVRGPEQFF
TRBV12-3/TRBV12-4	TRBJ2-1	CASSLAPLELYNEQFF
TRBV20-1	TRBJ2-5	CSASGQGQETQYF
TRBV19	TRBJ2-3	CASSILTGTDTQYF
TRBV6-2/TRBV6-3	TRBJ1-2	CASSDHSRDGYTF
TRBV28	TRBJ2-3	CASRRLLAGRSTDTQYF
TRBV7-8	TRBJ2-1	CASSFSDDRAGNEQFF
TRBV27	NA	CASSPWDSPLEQYF
TRBV10-3	TRBJ2-7	CAISDPSGDEQYF
TRBV7-2	TRBJ2-1	CASSAGTWIYNEQFF
TRBV29-1	TRBJ2-1	CSVASGGSRYNEQFF
TRBV18	TRBJ2-7	CASSQLRESVQYF
TRBV5-1	TRBJ2-3	CASSLLTAQTDTQYF
TRBV9	TRBJ1-2	CASSVGPALLSDGYTF
TRBV12-3/TRBV12-4	TRBJ2-1	CASRSGTSRNEQFF
TRBV5-1	TRBJ1-4	CASSLEGQGLFEKLFF
TRBV29-1	TRBJ1-1	CSVEAVNTEAFF
TRBV9	NA	CASSVLAGARETQYF
TRBV28	TRBJ2-7	CASSFGAETGGGYEQYF
TRBV5-1	TRBJ1-1	CASSLPGAGTEAFF